What follows are 7 T cell receptor beta chains derived from one specimen sequenced in a study of type 1 regulatory T cells. No antigen has been identified for these receptors. From the reads, TCRdb called clonotypes with MiXCR, one entry per CDR3 protein. Among 20,000 to 30,000 distinct CDR3 sequences, over 60% were seen once, and the ten largest hold roughly an eighth. The sample taken for sequencing was cultured T cells, either the whole culture or a sorted T cell fraction (not recorded which). Subset defined: Tr1-enriched cell product generated in vitro against host alloantigens. Receptors were obtained from a human donor in good health.

The chain uses TRBV6-5 and TRBJ1-1; TRBD1 aligns across 7 bases. This CDR3 comprises 14 residues. After removal of 6 bases from V and 9 bases from J, the junction contained 13 bases not matched to a gene. Germline CDR1 and CDR2: MNHEY and SVGAGI. CDR3 bases: TGTGCCAGCAGCCGCTACGTTCGACAGGGAAAAGCTTTCTTT. It is translated as CASSRYVRQGKAFF.

This chain connects TRBV12-3 or TRBV12-4 to TRBJ1-1; maybe TRBD1 (5 bases). The ends were cut back, 4 bases at V and 4 bases at J, with 13 bases in the middle. This CDR3 contains 14 residues. The CDR3 here is CASSSWGGLTEAFF. DNA for the CDR3: TGTGCCAGCAGTTCCTGGGGGGGTCTCACTGAAGCTTTCTTT.

The chain recombines TRBV28 with TRBJ2-1; the match to TRBD1 covers 9 bases. Germline V gene sequence: CDR1 MDHEN, CDR2 SYDVKM. The CDR3 consists of 11 residues. Unmatched junction bases numbered 6, after V lost 6 bases and J lost 15 bases. CDR3 sequence (DNA): TGTGCCAGCAGAGACAGGGGGGCACGGTTCTTC. Amino acids: CASRDRGARFF.

This clonotype was recorded a few times. This rearrangement joins TRBV5-1 to TRBJ1-1; D might be TRBD1 (6 bases). Germline V gene lookup returns CDR1 SGHRS and CDR2 YFSETQ. V was shortened by 4 bases and J by 1 base, with 14 bases between the two germline ends. There are 15 residues in the CDR3. The CDR3 reads CASSRQAAGNTEAFF. CDR3 coding DNA: TGCGCCAGCAGCCGACAGGCGGCAGGGAACACTGAAGCTTTCTTT.

For this clonotype: The final CDR3 position lacks the conserved phenylalanine or tryptophan, pointing to a likely read error. This chain joins TRBV4-1 and TRBJ2-7, with D possibly TRBD2 on 7 matching bases. This CDR3 has 16 residues. Germline V gene lookup returns CDR1 MGHRA and CDR2 YSYEKL. V was shortened by 1 base and J by 0 bases, with 13 bases between the two germline ends. This CDR3 is CASSQGFGGLSYEQYL. In DNA, the CDR3 is TGCGCCAGCAGCCAAGGATTCGGGGGGCTCTCCTACGAGCAGTACCTC.

V usage is TRBV7-2 and J usage is TRBJ2-3; perhaps D is TRBD1 or TRBD2 (5 bases each). This CDR3 is 15 amino acids long. V shed 2 bases and J shed 0 bases, with 9 bases lying between them. Germline loops: CDR1 SGHTA, CDR2 FQGNSA. CDR3 in amino acids: CASSLSGGSTDTQYF. The CDR3 DNA sequence: TGTGCCAGCAGCTTAAGTGGGGGTAGCACAGATACGCAGTATTTT.

This chain uses TRBV6-6 with TRBJ2-1; 10 nucleotides align to TRBD1. The CDR3 consists of 15 residues. Per the germline V gene, CDR1 is MNHNY and CDR2 is SVGAGI (reference sequence). V was clipped by 7 bases and J by 4 bases; unmatched bases: 7. The CDR3 coding sequence is TGTGCCAGCACCCGCGGACAGGGGGGTTACAATGAGCAGTTCTTC. This codes for CASTRGQGGYNEQFF.